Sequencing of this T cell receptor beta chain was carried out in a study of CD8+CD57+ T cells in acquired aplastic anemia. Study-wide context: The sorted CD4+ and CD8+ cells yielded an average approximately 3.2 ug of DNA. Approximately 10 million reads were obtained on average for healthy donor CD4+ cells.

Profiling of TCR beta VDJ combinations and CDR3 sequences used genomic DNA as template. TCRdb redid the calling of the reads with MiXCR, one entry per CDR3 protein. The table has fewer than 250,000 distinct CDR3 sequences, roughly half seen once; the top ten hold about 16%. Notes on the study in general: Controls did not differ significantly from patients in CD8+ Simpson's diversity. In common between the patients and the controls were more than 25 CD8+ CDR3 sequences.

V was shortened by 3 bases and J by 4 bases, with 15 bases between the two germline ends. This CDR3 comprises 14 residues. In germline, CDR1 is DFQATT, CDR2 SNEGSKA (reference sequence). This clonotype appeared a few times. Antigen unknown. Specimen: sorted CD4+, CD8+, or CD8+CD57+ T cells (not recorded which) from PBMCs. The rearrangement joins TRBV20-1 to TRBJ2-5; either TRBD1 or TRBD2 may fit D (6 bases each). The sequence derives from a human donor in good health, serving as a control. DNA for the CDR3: TGCAGTGCTAGTCCGGGGGCCAGGGGAGAGACCCAGTACTTC. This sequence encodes CSASPGARGETQYF.